Shown below are 4 T cell receptor beta chains from a single sample sequenced in a study of T cell responses to AZD1222 COVID-19 vaccine. Generated by immunoSEQ multiplex PCR, the TCRdb table keeps only in-frame clones and is missing some. The data show tens of thousands of clones, roughly 80% seen once. The sample consisted of peripheral blood, taken on day 0 of AZD1222 vaccination. These receptors were collected from an adult in good health.

The gene calls are TRBV2 and TRBJ1-2; D is uncertain. Germline loops: CDR1 SNHLY, CDR2 FYNNEI. CDR3 length: 14 amino acids. Trimming pared 6 bases from V and 7 bases from J, leaving 18 bases between. CDR3 nucleotide sequence: TGTGCCAGCAGATTCAGTCTATCGCTTGCTGGCTACACCTTC. This encodes CASRFSLSLAGYTF.

The rearrangement uses TRBV5-4 and TRBJ1-2; the match to TRBD1 covers 7 bases. CDR1 SGHNT and CDR2 YYREEE come from the germline V gene (reference sequence). Unmatched junction bases numbered 9, after V lost 2 bases and J lost 2 bases. CDR3 length: 16 residues. CDR3 coding DNA: TGTGCCAGCAGCTTAAACAGGGGAAATTCGAACTATGGCTACACCTTC. Translated: CASSLNRGNSNYGYTF.

The gene calls are TRBV5-1 and TRBJ1-1; D may be TRBD1 (5 bases). CDR1 is SGHRS and CDR2 is YFSETQ in the germline V gene. Trimming left V 0 bases short and J 3 bases short, with 6 bases between. This CDR3 region has 13 residues. CDR3 nucleotide sequence: TGCGCCAGCAGCTTGGGAGGGGACACTGAAGCTTTCTTT. Its protein product is CASSLGGDTEAFF. Full variable domain (remainder filled in from reference TRBV5-1 and TRBJ1-1): KAGVTQTPRYLIKTRGQQVTLSCSPISGHRSVSWYQQTPGQGLQFLFEYFSETQRNKGNFPGRFSGRQFSNSRSEMNVSTLELGDSALYLCASSLGGDTEAFFGQGTRLTVV.

The rearrangement uses TRBV27 and TRBJ1-2, with TRBD1 matching over 10 bases. Germline lookup yields CDR1 MNHEY and CDR2 SMNVEV (reference sequence). After removal of 6 bases from V and 4 bases from J, the junction contained 8 bases not matched to a gene. The CDR3 consists of 15 residues. The CDR3 nucleotides are TGTGCCAGCAGGGGGACAGGGGCACTAGTCTATGGCTACACCTTC. Its protein is CASRGTGALVYGYTF.